This TCR beta chain was observed in a study of blood T cell repertoires in COVID-19. As to this clone: The same CDR3 arises from other DNA sequences in this sample as well.

Per the original data handling: Using reference gene primer amplification, nucleated cell counts were estimated. Sequencing was performed with immunoSEQ multiplex PCR; in TCRdb, only in-frame clones are kept and a portion is missing. V and J calls and clone size follow that table, whereas D and trimming were derived from the DNA. The data contain around 160,000 clones, about four fifths of them singletons. Trimming cost V 0 bases and J 5 bases, with 8 bases left between them. The CDR3 consists of 13 residues. Germline V gene data show CDR1 as SGHKS and CDR2 as YYEKEE (reference sequence). The TCR originated in a human donor with acute or convalescent COVID-19. The donor label of this sample is uncertain. The source material was peripheral blood. The chain uses TRBV5-5 and TRBJ1-1; D is undetermined. This CDR3 is CASSLATGTEAFF. DNA for the CDR3: TGTGCCAGCAGCTTGGCCACGGGTACTGAAGCTTTCTTT.